These 21 T cell receptor beta chains originate from one sample sequenced in a study of early T cells in non-severe SARS-CoV-2 infection. MiXCR, applied by TCRdb to the 5' RACE reads, yields one record per CDR3 protein. The table records roughly 53,000 distinct CDR3 sequences, roughly 8.7% of them present only once. Here the sequenced sample was whole blood, taken at baseline. The origin of the receptors is an adult who was a healthcare worker with PCR-confirmed SARS-CoV-2 infection or an uninfected control (not recorded which).

This rearrangement joins TRBV4-2 to TRBJ2-1; 7 nucleotides agree with TRBD2. The CDR3 spans 17 residues. Unmatched junction bases numbered 13, after V lost 1 base and J lost 7 bases. In germline, CDR1 is LGHNA, CDR2 YNFKEQ. The CDR3 loop reads CASSQGRASGMVNEQFF. CDR3 nucleotides: TGTGCCAGCAGCCAAGGGAGGGCGAGCGGGATGGTAAATGAGCAGTTCTTC.

This clonotype was seen repeatedly, ten times or more. The V and J genes are TRBV20-1 and TRBJ1-6; possible D gene TRBD1, 5 bases. The CDR3 sequence is 14 residues long. Trimming removed 3 bases at V and 15 bases at J, with 21 bases between. Germline lookup yields CDR1 DFQATT and CDR2 SNEGSKA (reference sequence). The CDR3, as DNA: TGCAGTGCTAGGGGGGACGAGGCCCGGCCGGACCTCCACTTT. Translation: CSARGDEARPDLHF.

This clonotype was seen ten or more times. The gene calls are TRBV2 and TRBJ2-3, with D perhaps matching TRBD1 (5 bases). Germline V gene data show CDR1 as SNHLY and CDR2 as FYNNEI. V was trimmed by 5 bases and J by 2 bases, leaving 14 bases between them. The length of the CDR3 is 15 residues. The CDR3 nucleotides are TGTGCCAGCAGTCAGCAGGGATTAATCACAGATACGCAGTATTTT. Protein product: CASSQQGLITDTQYF.

This clonotype was detected many times. The chain has TRBV12-5 and TRBJ1-3; tentative D call: TRBD1 (5 bases). V lost 0 bases to trimming and J lost 3 bases, with 15 bases between them. CDR1 and CDR2 (germline): LGHNT, FRNRAP. The CDR3 sequence is 17 residues long. The CDR3 DNA follows: TGTGCTAGTGGTTTGGTGTTTTTTGGGGCGGATGGAAACACCATATATTTT. It encodes CASGLVFFGADGNTIYF.

This chain connects TRBV5-5 to TRBJ2-4; D is unresolved. Germline V gene sequence: CDR1 SGHKS, CDR2 YYEKEE (reference sequence). Trimming took 1 base from V and 0 from J, leaving 11 bases between them. This CDR3 contains 16 residues. CDR3 sequence reads: CASSLPGQVAKNIQYF. DNA of the CDR3: TGTGCCAGCAGCTTGCCTGGCCAGGTAGCCAAAAACATTCAGTACTTC.

The sample holds a few counts of this clonotype. J is TRBJ1-6 and V is TRBV27, with a tentative D call TRBD1 (6 bases). Trimming stripped 2 bases from V and 7 bases from J, with 9 bases between. Per germline, CDR1 MNHEY and CDR2 SMNVEV (reference sequence). There are 14 residues in the CDR3. The CDR3 nucleotides are TGTGCCAGCAGTTTACAGGGGTTCAATTCACCCCTCCACTTT. Protein: CASSLQGFNSPLHF.

This clonotype occurred a few times. The V and J genes are TRBV2 and TRBJ1-4; 10 nucleotides agree with TRBD1. Germline CDR1 and CDR2: SNHLY and FYNNEI. The CDR3 contains 13 residues. V was clipped by 11 bases and J by 3 bases; unmatched bases: 3. In DNA, the CDR3 is TGTGCCGGGACAGGGGTACCTAATGAAAAACTGTTTTTT. Translation gives CAGTGVPNEKLFF.

Ten or more counts support this clonotype. The V call is TRBV2, the J call TRBJ2-1, with TRBD2 matching 8 bases. With 2 bases clipped from V and 5 bases from J, the junction kept 5 bases outside the gene matches. The CDR3 totals 15 residues. CDR1 and CDR2 (germline): SNHLY, FYNNEI. In DNA form, the CDR3 reads TGTGCCAGCAGTGAATGGACTAGCCGAGACAATGAGCAGTTCTTC. This translates into CASSEWTSRDNEQFF.

This clonotype came up many times. This chain's CDR3 is CASSHGGRSEQYF. CDR3 bases: TGTGCCAGCAGTCACGGGGGGAGGAGCGAGCAGTACTTC. This chain links TRBV12-3 or TRBV12-4 with TRBJ2-7, with 7 bases that match TRBD2. V was clipped by 5 bases and J by 6 bases; unmatched bases: 7. The CDR3 is 13 residues long.

This clonotype was seen a few times. The chain uses TRBV9 and TRBJ2-7; 8 nucleotides match TRBD2. V was clipped by 4 bases and J by 0 bases; unmatched bases: 9. CDR3 length: 16 amino acids. Germline loops: CDR1 SGDLS, CDR2 YYNGEE. The CDR3 here is CASSPQSGGISYEQYF. The CDR3 DNA is TGTGCCAGCAGCCCCCAGAGCGGGGGCATCTCCTACGAGCAGTACTTC.

This clonotype has a handful of counts. The chain has TRBV18 and TRBJ2-5; D gene unclear. CDR3 length: 13 amino acids. V was clipped by 1 base and J by 2 bases, with 5 bases between them. Germline V lookup: CDR1 KGHSH, CDR2 LQKENI. This CDR3 is CASSPRVQETQYF. In DNA form, the CDR3 reads TGTGCCAGCTCACCACGGGTACAAGAGACCCAGTACTTC.

The chain recombines TRBV19 with TRBJ1-5; no reliable D call. Trimming left V 1 base short and J 2 bases short, with 6 bases between. Germline V gene data show CDR1 as LNHDA and CDR2 as SQIVND (reference sequence). This CDR3 contains 14 residues. DNA of the CDR3: TGTGCCAGTAGTATAGGGCAGGGCAATCAGCCCCAGCATTTT. Protein sequence: CASSIGQGNQPQHF.

CDR3 sequence (DNA): TGTGCCAGCAGCTTCGGCGCCCCTGAAGCTTTCTTT. This encodes CASSFGAPEAFF. This chain links TRBV7-9 with TRBJ1-1, with no clear D. There are 12 residues in the CDR3. Germline V gene sequence: CDR1 SEHNR, CDR2 FQNEAQ (reference sequence). V was pared by 3 bases and J by 6 bases, with 8 bases between.

This clonotype has a count of ten or more. The rearrangement joins TRBV6-1 to TRBJ1-5; TRBD1 matches at 8 bases. The ends lost 5 bases at V and 8 bases at J; junction bases unmatched: 14. Germline-derived CDR1 and CDR2 are MNHNS and SASEGT. The CDR3 runs to 16 residues. CDR3 region: CASSPLADRAAEPQHF. DNA for the CDR3: TGTGCCAGCAGTCCACTCGCGGACAGGGCGGCGGAGCCCCAGCATTTT.

This chain links TRBV3-1 with TRBJ2-7; D call uncertain. The CDR3 contains 14 residues. The V gene lost 4 bases and the J gene lost 5 bases, with 15 bases spanning the gap. Germline V gene data show CDR1 as LGHDT and CDR2 as YNNKEL (reference sequence). CDR3 nucleotides: TGTGCCAGCAGCCGACGGTTCAGTAACCACGAGCAGTACTTC. It specifies CASSRRFSNHEQYF.

The chain combines TRBV30 with TRBJ2-1; 11 positions agree with TRBD2. Looked up from germline, CDR1 is GTSNPN and CDR2 is SVGIG (reference sequence). CDR3 length equals 13 residues. The V gene end was trimmed by 1 base and the J gene end by 14 bases; junction bases not matched to a gene: 7. Here the CDR3 reads CAWSGGLAAIKFF. The DNA of the CDR3 is TGTGCCTGGAGTGGGGGACTAGCGGCGATTAAGTTCTTC.

This clonotype was picked up many times. This chain uses TRBV14 with TRBJ2-7; 7 bases are a match to TRBD1. Germline loops: CDR1 SGHDN, CDR2 FVKESK. Trimming cost V 1 base and J 3 bases; bases outside gene matches: 9. This CDR3 contains 16 residues. CDR3 loop: CASSQAFFRGFYEQYF. For the CDR3, the DNA is TGTGCCAGCAGCCAAGCCTTCTTCAGGGGGTTCTACGAGCAGTACTTC. The whole variable domain, remainder taken from reference TRBV14 and TRBJ2-7, is EAGVTQFPSHSVIEKGQTVTLRCDPISGHDNLYWYRRVMGKEIKFLLHFVKESKQDESGMPNNRFLAERTGGTYSTLKVQPAELEDSGVYFCASSQAFFRGFYEQYFGPGTRLTVT.

This clonotype was seen at least ten times. The chain joins TRBV5-1 to TRBJ2-3; D is uncertain. The CDR3 contains 14 residues. Germline V gives CDR1 SGHRS, CDR2 YFSETQ. Trimming left V 1 base short and J 2 bases short, with 8 bases between. The CDR3, as DNA: TGCGCCAGCAGCTTGAGCGTCCACACAGATACGCAGTATTTT. Its protein product is CASSLSVHTDTQYF.

This clonotype was observed a few times. The J gene is TRBJ1-5, the V gene TRBV12-3 or TRBV12-4; no clear D. The CDR3 consists of 12 residues. The V gene lost 3 bases and the J gene lost 10 bases, with 10 bases spanning the gap. Here the CDR3 reads CASSFGSEPQHF. CDR3 coding DNA: TGTGCCAGCAGTTTCGGCAGCGAACCCCAGCATTTT.

The chain combines TRBV6-5 with TRBJ2-7; TRBD1 is a possible D gene (6 bases). CDR3 size: 14 residues. The V end lost 4 bases, the J end lost 4 bases, and 14 bases lay between the germline ends. CDR1 is MNHEY and CDR2 is SVGAGI in the germline V gene. Here the CDR3 DNA reads TGTGCCAGCAGTTTCGACCGGGGACAATACGAGCAGTACTTC. Protein: CASSFDRGQYEQYF.

This clonotype showed up just a few times. V is TRBV3-1 and J is TRBJ2-1; 8 bases agree with TRBD2. Per germline, CDR1 LGHDT and CDR2 YNNKEL (reference sequence). Trimming cost V 5 bases and J 4 bases; bases outside gene matches: 7. The CDR3 spans 15 residues. The CDR3 DNA follows: TGTGCCAGCAGCGCGGGGCTAGCGGGTTACAATGAGCAGTTCTTC. It translates to CASSAGLAGYNEQFF.